This T cell receptor beta chain appears in the sequencing data of a study of blood T cell repertoires in COVID-19. About the research overall: Sites across the United States, Italy and Spain contributed samples from acute and convalescent COVID-19. Nucleic acid was either cDNA or gDNA, and it came from T cells, B-cell-depleted T cells, or PBMCs.

Germline V gene sequence: CDR1 DFQATT, CDR2 SNEGSKA (reference sequence). The CDR3 consists of 15 residues. The germline V and J ends were trimmed by 3 bases and 0 bases, with 13 bases remaining between them. Per the original methods: By means of reference gene primer amplification, nucleated cell counts were estimated. Sequenced by immunoSEQ multiplex PCR; TCRdb stores in-frame clones only, minus some. V and J calls and clone size are given by that table; D and trimming were obtained from the DNA. The data show 150,000 to 200,000 clones, with around 87% seen just once and 7% to 8% held by the top ten.

The sequence came from a woman older than 75 in a cohort sampled during active or convalescent COVID-19. Sequences were obtained from peripheral blood. The gene calls are TRBV20-1 and TRBJ2-3, with D unclear. CDR3 sequence: CSASSGIYSTDTQYF. The CDR3 nucleotides are TGCAGTGCTAGTTCAGGAATCTATAGCACAGATACGCAGTATTTT.